This TCR beta chain originates from a study of CD8+CD57+ T cells in acquired aplastic anemia. Study-wide context: Isolated CD4+ and CD8+ cells, once sorted, yielded DNA averaging about 3 ug. Healthy donors averaged around 10 million reads for CD4+ cells. Study-wide points: There were over 25 CD8+ CDR3 sequences that occurred in both patients and controls. Between patients and controls, CD8+ Simpson's diversity did not vary significantly.

Notes on this clonotype: Its cognate antigen is unknown.

Investigators profiled TCR beta VDJ and CDR3 from genomic DNA template. One entry per CDR3 protein, called by TCRdb with MiXCR from the reads. The sample lists hundreds of thousands of distinct CDR3 sequences; 65% to 80% were seen once. Germline values: CDR1 SGDLS, CDR2 YYNGEE. This CDR3 has 21 amino acids. Trimming at V came to 4 bases and at J to 0 bases, leaving 24 bases not matched to a gene. The chain is built from TRBV9 and TRBJ1-2, with 7 nucleotides matching TRBD1. This sequence originates from a human donor in good health, serving as a control. Source material: sorted CD4+, CD8+, or CD8+CD57+ T cells (not recorded which) from PBMCs. CDR3 residues: CASSLGGGGKYLLLANYGYTF. DNA of the CDR3: TGTGCCAGCAGCCTAGGGGGCGGGGGCAAATACCTGCTTCTAGCTAACTATGGCTACACCTTC.